This entry features one T cell receptor beta chain sequence. TCRdb keeps only in-frame clones here, not all; method: immunoSEQ multiplex PCR. The data contain about 150,000 clones, roughly 88% of them singletons. These data belong to a study of blood T cell repertoires in COVID-19. The CDR3 runs 15 residues. CDR1 SGHNT and CDR2 YENEEA come from the germline V gene. Trimming cost V 4 bases and J 1 base, with 13 bases left between them. This clonotype was obtained from a woman aged 60-75 years with COVID-19, enrolled during active disease. The source material was peripheral blood. The chain links TRBV11-3 to TRBJ1-1; weak D call: TRBD1 (6 bases). The CDR3 loop is CASSYGDTGNTEAFF. The CDR3 region has the DNA TGTGCCAGCAGCTACGGGGACACCGGGAACACTGAAGCTTTCTTT.